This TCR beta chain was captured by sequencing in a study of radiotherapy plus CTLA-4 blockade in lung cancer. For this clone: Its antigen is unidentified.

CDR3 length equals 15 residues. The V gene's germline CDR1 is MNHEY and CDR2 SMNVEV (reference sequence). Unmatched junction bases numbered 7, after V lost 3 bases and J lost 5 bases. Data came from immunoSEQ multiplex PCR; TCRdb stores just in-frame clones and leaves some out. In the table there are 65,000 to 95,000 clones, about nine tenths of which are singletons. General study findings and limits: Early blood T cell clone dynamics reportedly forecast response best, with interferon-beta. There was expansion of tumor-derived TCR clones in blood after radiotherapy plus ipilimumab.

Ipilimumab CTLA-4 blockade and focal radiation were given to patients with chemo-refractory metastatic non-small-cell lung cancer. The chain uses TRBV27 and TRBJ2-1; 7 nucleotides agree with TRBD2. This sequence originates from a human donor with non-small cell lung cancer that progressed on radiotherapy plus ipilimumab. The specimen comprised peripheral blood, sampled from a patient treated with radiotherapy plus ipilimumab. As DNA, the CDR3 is TGTGCCAGCAGTTTGAGGCTAGCGGTTCACAATGAGCAGTTCTTC. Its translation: CASSLRLAVHNEQFF.